Following are 15 T cell receptor beta chains from one sample sequenced in a study of beta chain features in type 1 diabetes. Antigen specificity for these receptors is unknown. Findings of the study overall: Shorter TCRB CDR3s, moderately but significantly so, were found in Type 1 diabetes patients in all four CD4+ subsets.

The authors reverse transcribed all of the isolated RNA, so sequencing captured expressed TCRB transcripts. Assay: immunoSEQ multiplex PCR; the TCRdb copy retains only in-frame clones and omits some. Among about 15,000 clones listed, 65% were seen once. Sequences were obtained from stem cell memory CD4+ T cells from blood. Receptors originate from a woman between 18 and 29 years old with type 1 diabetes.

This chain joins TRBV7-2 and TRBJ2-7; the match to TRBD2 covers 7 bases. The germline CDR1 and CDR2 sequences are SGHTA and FQGNSA. V was pared by 1 base and J by 7 bases, with 7 bases of the junction left unmatched. The CDR3 sequence is 14 residues long. CDR3 DNA sequence: TGTGCCAGCAGCTTAGAAGTCTTCGGGGGGGAGCAGTACTTC. Protein sequence: CASSLEVFGGEQYF.

V is TRBV14 and J is TRBJ2-6, with unresolved D. The CDR3 runs 14 residues. Germline lookup yields CDR1 SGHDN and CDR2 FVKESK. Trimming cost V 7 bases and J 2 bases, with 9 bases left between them. The CDR3 DNA sequence: TGTGCCAGCACCCCCCGGGCTGGGGCCAACGTCCTGACTTTC. Protein: CASTPRAGANVLTF. The full variable domain, completed using reference TRBV14 and TRBJ2-6, is EAGVTQFPSHSVIEKGQTVTLRCDPISGHDNLYWYRRVMGKEIKFLLHFVKESKQDESGMPNNRFLAERTGGTYSTLKVQPAELEDSGVYFCASTPRAGANVLTFGAGSRLTVL.

The J gene is TRBJ1-1, the V gene TRBV29-1; possibly TRBD1 for D (6 bases). Per the germline V gene, CDR1 is SQVTM and CDR2 is ANQGSEA. Trimming took 3 bases from V and 0 from J, leaving 14 bases between them. The CDR3 runs to 15 residues. CDR3 residues: CSVDANRVLNTEAFF. CDR3 nucleotides: TGCAGCGTTGACGCGAACAGGGTATTGAACACTGAAGCTTTCTTT. Filled out from reference TRBV29-1 and TRBJ1-1, the complete variable domain reads SAVISQKPSRDICQRGTSLTIQCQVDSQVTMMFWYRQQPGQSLTLIATANQGSEATYESGFVIDKFPISRPNLTFSTLTVSNMSPEDSSIYLCSVDANRVLNTEAFFGQGTRLTVV.

This clone was observed once. The chain recombines TRBV9 with TRBJ2-3; the D is unclear. V dropped 4 bases and J dropped 5 bases, with 8 bases sitting between them. Germline CDR1 reads SGDLS; CDR2 reads YYNGEE. The CDR3 loop spans 12 amino acids. CDR3 in amino acids: CASSPSGDTQYF. The CDR3 coding sequence is TGTGCCAGCAGCCCCAGTGGAGATACGCAGTATTTT.

The chain employs TRBV28 and TRBJ1-2; no clear D gene. The CDR3 is 15 residues long. From germline, CDR1 is MDHEN and CDR2 SYDVKM. The V end was cut by 1 base, the J end by 0 bases, with 9 bases between. DNA of the CDR3: TGTGCCAGCAGTTTATCAGGCACCTCTAACTATGGCTACACCTTC. Residues: CASSLSGTSNYGYTF.

The chain employs TRBV4-3 and TRBJ2-5, with a tentative D call TRBD1 (5 bases). The CDR3 has 17 residues. Trimming took 0 bases from V and 0 from J, leaving 14 bases between them. Germline CDR1 is LGHNA and CDR2 is YSLEER. CDR3 in amino acids: CASSQDPAGINQETQYF. Written as DNA, the CDR3 is TGCGCCAGCAGCCAAGATCCGGCAGGGATTAACCAAGAGACCCAGTACTTC.

The sample holds one count of this clone. The V gene is TRBV5-5, the J gene TRBJ1-5, with 9 bases identical to TRBD1. There are 15 residues in the CDR3. Germline CDR1 and CDR2: SGHKS and YYEKEE (reference sequence). Trimming at V came to 4 bases and at J to 5 bases, leaving 7 bases not matched to a gene. The CDR3, as DNA: TGTGCCAGCAGCCACGGGACAGGGCCATATCAGCCCCAGCATTTT. It codes for CASSHGTGPYQPQHF.

The genes are TRBV6-5 and TRBJ1-1; weak D call: TRBD1 (5 bases). In germline, CDR1 is MNHEY, CDR2 SVGAGI. The CDR3 spans 14 residues. V lost 6 bases to trimming and J lost 1 base, with 12 bases between them. The CDR3 DNA sequence: TGTGCCAGCAGAACCGGGACTGCGAACACTGAAGCTTTCTTT. Protein: CASRTGTANTEAFF.

Only a few counts were recorded for this clone. This chain links TRBV7-2 with TRBJ2-7, with TRBD1 matching over 11 bases. The CDR3 loop spans 16 amino acids. V was clipped by 1 base and J by 5 bases; unmatched bases: 7. Germline CDR1 SGHTA, CDR2 FQGNSA. CDR3 sequence: CASSLGTGGGTDEQYF. CDR3 nucleotides: TGTGCCAGCAGCTTAGGGACAGGGGGCGGCACTGACGAGCAGTACTTC.

This chain connects TRBV5-1 to TRBJ2-1; 7 bases are shared with TRBD1. The CDR3 is 15 amino acids. Germline V lookup: CDR1 SGHRS, CDR2 YFSETQ. Trimming took 4 bases from V and 4 from J; bases not matched to a gene: 8. CDR3 nucleotides: TGCGCCAGCAGCAACGACAGGGCCCTATACAATGAGCAGTTCTTC. This sequence encodes CASSNDRALYNEQFF.

This clone was recorded a few times. The CDR3 bases are TGTGCCAGCAGGCCGGACAGGGGAATCCAAGAGCAGTACTTC. Residues: CASRPDRGIQEQYF. The V gene is TRBV6-5, the J gene TRBJ2-7, with 9 nucleotides matching TRBD1. V lost 6 bases and J lost 7; bases outside the gene matches: 10. From germline, CDR1 is MNHEY and CDR2 SVGAGI. This CDR3 is built from 14 residues.

In this sample, this clone turned up once. The chain is built from TRBV19 and TRBJ1-6; 7 positions match TRBD1. V lost 8 bases and J lost 7; bases outside the gene matches: 5. The CDR3 runs to 13 residues. CDR1 is LNHDA and CDR2 is SQIVND in the germline V gene (reference sequence). The CDR3 region is CASRDSRNSPLHF. The CDR3 region has the DNA TGTGCCAGTCGGGACAGTAGAAATTCACCCCTCCACTTT.

This rearrangement joins TRBV5-4 to TRBJ2-3, with 8 bases aligning to TRBD1. Trimming took 0 bases from V and 0 from J; bases not matched to a gene: 3. CDR1 is SGHNT, CDR2 YYREEE, per germline (reference sequence). The CDR3 is made up of 16 amino acids. CDR3 residues: CASSLVAGGSTDTQYF. The DNA for the CDR3 is TGTGCCAGCAGCTTGGTCGCAGGGGGCAGCACAGATACGCAGTATTTT.

The genes are TRBV7-2 and TRBJ2-1, with TRBD1 identical over 7 bases. This CDR3 has 16 residues. Per germline, CDR1 SGHTA and CDR2 FQGNSA. The V and J ends lost 4 bases and 2 bases, in that order; junction bases with no gene match: 8. The CDR3 nucleotides are TGTGCCAGCAGCTCGAGGACAGGACAAACCTACAATGAGCAGTTCTTC. This sequence encodes CASSSRTGQTYNEQFF.

The chain employs TRBV4-1 and TRBJ1-3; D unresolved. Per germline, CDR1 MGHRA and CDR2 YSYEKL. The CDR3 consists of 12 residues. The ends were cut back, 1 base at V and 12 bases at J, with 10 bases in the middle. DNA of the CDR3: TGCGCCAGCAGCCAAGTGAAATGGCACATATATTTT. Translation gives CASSQVKWHIYF.